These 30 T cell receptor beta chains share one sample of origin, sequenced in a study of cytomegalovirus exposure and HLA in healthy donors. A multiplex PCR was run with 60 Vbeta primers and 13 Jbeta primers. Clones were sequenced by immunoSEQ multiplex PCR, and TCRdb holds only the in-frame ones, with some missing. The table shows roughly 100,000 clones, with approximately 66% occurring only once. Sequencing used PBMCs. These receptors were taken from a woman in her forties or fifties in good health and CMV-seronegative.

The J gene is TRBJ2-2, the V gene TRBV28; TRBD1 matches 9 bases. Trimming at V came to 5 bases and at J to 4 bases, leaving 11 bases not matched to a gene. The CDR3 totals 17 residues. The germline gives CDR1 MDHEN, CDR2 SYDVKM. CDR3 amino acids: CASSIPAGQGGTGELFF. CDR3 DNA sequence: TGTGCCAGCAGTATTCCTGCGGGACAGGGCGGCACCGGGGAGCTGTTTTTT. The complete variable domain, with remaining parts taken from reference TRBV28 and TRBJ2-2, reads DVKVTQSSRYLVKRTGEKVFLECVQDMDHENMFWYRQDPGLGLRLIYFSYDVKMKEKGDIPEGYSVSREKKERFSLILESASTNQTSMYLCASSIPAGQGGTGELFFGEGSRLTVL.

CDR3 coding DNA: TGCAGCGCCTCCGGACAGGGGGCCCCCTACGAGCAGTACTTC. It yields the protein CSASGQGAPYEQYF. This sequence joins TRBV29-1 and TRBJ2-7, with 11 nucleotides matching TRBD1. The CDR3 is made up of 14 amino acids. The J segment lost 2 bases and the V segment lost 7 bases, leaving 7 bases of the junction unmatched. Germline CDR1 SQVTM, CDR2 ANQGSEA.

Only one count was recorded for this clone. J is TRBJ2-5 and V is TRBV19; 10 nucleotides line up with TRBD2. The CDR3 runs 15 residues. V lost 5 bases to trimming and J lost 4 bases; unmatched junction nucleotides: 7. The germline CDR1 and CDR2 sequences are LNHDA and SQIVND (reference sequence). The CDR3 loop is CASSVQRGGSETQYF. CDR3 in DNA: TGTGCCAGTAGTGTCCAGCGGGGGGGCTCAGAGACCCAGTACTTC.

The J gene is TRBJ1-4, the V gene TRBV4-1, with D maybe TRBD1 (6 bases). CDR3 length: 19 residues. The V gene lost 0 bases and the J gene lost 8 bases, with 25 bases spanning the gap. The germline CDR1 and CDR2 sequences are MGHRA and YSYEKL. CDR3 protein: CASSQDTSLLRGLREKLFF. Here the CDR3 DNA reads TGCGCCAGCAGCCAAGATACCTCCCTCCTCAGGGGCCTCAGGGAAAAACTGTTTTTT.

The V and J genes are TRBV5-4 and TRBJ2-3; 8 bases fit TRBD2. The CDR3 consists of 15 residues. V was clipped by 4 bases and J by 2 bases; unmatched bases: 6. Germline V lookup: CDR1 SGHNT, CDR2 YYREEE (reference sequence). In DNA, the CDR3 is TGTGCCAGCAGCCGACGGGGGGGCTCCACAGATACGCAGTATTTT. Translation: CASSRRGGSTDTQYF.

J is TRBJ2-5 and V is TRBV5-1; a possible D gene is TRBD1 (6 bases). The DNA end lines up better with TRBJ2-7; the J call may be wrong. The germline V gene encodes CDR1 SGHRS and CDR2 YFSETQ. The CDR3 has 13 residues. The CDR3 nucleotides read TGCGCCAGCAGCTTGGGGGACATCCCCGAGCAGTACTTC. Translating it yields CASSLGDIPEQYF.

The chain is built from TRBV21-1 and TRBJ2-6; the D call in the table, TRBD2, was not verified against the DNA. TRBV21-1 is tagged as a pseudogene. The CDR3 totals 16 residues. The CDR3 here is CASRELISSGANVLTF. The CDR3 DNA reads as TGTGCCAGCAGAGAACTAATAAGCTCTGGGGCCAACGTCCTGACTTTC.

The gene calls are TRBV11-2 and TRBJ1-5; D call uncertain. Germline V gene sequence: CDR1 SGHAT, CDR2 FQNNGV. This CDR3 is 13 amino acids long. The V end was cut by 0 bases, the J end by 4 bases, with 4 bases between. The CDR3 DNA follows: TGTGCCAGCAGCTTAGACCGGAATCAGCCCCAGCATTTT. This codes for CASSLDRNQPQHF.

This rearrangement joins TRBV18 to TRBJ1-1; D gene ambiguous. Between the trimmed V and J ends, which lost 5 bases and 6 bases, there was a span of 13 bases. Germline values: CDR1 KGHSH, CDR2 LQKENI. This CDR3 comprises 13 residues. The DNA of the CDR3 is TGTGCCAGCTCAGCTTCGATGGAGGCTGAAGCTTTCTTT. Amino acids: CASSASMEAEAFF.

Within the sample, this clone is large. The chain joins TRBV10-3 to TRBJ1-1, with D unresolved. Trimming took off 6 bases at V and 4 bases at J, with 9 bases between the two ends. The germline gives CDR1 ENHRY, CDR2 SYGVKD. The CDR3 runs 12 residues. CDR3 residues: CAISQVGTEAFF. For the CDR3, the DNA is TGTGCCATCAGCCAGGTCGGCACTGAAGCTTTCTTT.

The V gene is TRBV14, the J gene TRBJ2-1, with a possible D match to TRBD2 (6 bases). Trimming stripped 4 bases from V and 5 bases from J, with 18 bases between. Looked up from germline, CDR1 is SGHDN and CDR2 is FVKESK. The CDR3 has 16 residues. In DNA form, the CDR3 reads TGTGCCAGCAGCCCAAAGATCGGGGGAACGAACAATGAGCAGTTCTTC. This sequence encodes CASSPKIGGTNNEQFF.

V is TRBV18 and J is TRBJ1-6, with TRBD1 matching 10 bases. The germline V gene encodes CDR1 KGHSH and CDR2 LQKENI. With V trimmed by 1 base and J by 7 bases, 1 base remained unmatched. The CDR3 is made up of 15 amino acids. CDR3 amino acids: CASSPLTGGNSPLHF. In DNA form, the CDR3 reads TGTGCCAGCTCACCACTGACAGGGGGCAATTCACCCCTCCACTTT. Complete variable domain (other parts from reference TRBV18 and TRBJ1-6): NAGVMQNPRHLVRRRGQEARLRCSPMKGHSHVYWYRQLPEEGLKFMVYLQKENIIDESGMPKERFSAEFPKEGPSILRIQQVVRGDSAAYFCASSPLTGGNSPLHFGNGTRLTVT.

CDR3 DNA sequence: TGTGCCAGCAGCATATACCCGACAGGGGGCAACACTGAAGCTTTCTTT. Translating gives CASSIYPTGGNTEAFF. This rearrangement joins TRBV7-2 to TRBJ1-1; TRBD1 matches 10 bases. This CDR3 has 16 amino acids. CDR1 and CDR2 from the germline V gene are SGHTA and FQGNSA. V shed 5 bases and J 2 bases; nucleotides not matched to a gene: 8.

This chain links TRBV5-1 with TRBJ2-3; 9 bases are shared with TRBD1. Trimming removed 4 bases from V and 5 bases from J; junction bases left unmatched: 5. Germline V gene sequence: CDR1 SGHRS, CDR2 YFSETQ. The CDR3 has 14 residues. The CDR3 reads CASSQGQGEDTQYF. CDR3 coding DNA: TGCGCCAGCAGCCAGGGACAGGGAGAAGATACGCAGTATTTT. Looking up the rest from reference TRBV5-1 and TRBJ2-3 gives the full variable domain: KAGVTQTPRYLIKTRGQQVTLSCSPISGHRSVSWYQQTPGQGLQFLFEYFSETQRNKGNFPGRFSGRQFSNSRSEMNVSTLELGDSALYLCASSQGQGEDTQYFGPGTRLTVL.

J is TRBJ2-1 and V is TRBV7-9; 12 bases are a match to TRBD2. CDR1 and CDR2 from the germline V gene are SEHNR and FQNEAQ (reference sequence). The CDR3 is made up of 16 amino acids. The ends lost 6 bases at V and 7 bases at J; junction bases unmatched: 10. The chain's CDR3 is CASRSASGRDLNEQFF. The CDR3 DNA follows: TGTGCCAGCAGGTCAGCTAGCGGGAGGGACCTAAATGAGCAGTTCTTC.

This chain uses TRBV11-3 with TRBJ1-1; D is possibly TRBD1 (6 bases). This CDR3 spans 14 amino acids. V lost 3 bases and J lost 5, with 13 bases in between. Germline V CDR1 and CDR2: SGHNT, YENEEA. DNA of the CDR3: TGTGCCAGCAGCTTTCGAGGGGGTGGGACTGAAGCTTTCTTT. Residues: CASSFRGGGTEAFF.

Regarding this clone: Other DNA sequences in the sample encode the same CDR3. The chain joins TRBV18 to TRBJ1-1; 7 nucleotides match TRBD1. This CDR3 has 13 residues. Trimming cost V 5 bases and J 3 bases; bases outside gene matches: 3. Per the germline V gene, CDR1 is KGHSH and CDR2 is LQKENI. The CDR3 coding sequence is TGTGCCAGCTCAAGGGACAGCTACACTGAAGCTTTCTTT. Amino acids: CASSRDSYTEAFF.

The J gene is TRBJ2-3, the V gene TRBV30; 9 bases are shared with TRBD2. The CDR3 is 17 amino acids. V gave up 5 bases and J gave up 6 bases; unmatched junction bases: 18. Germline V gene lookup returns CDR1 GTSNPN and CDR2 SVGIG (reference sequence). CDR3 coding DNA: TGTGCCTGGGTTCCCCTCGCGCCAGCGGGGGGATCCGATACGCAGTATTTT. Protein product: CAWVPLAPAGGSDTQYF.

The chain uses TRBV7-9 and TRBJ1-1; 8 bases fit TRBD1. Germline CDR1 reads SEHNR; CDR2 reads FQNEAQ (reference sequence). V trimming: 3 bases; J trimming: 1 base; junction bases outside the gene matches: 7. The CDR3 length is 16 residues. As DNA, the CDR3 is TGTGCCAGCAGCTTCCAGGGGGCCATCCCGAACACTGAAGCTTTCTTT. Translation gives CASSFQGAIPNTEAFF.

For the CDR3, the DNA is TGTGCCAGCAGACCGTGGACAGACACCGGGGAGCTGTTTTTT. Its protein is CASRPWTDTGELFF. The chain links TRBV6-5 to TRBJ2-2; D may be TRBD1 (6 bases). Between the trimmed V and J ends, which lost 6 bases and 3 bases, there was a span of 11 bases. The germline CDR1 and CDR2 sequences are MNHEY and SVGAGI. This CDR3 region has 14 residues.

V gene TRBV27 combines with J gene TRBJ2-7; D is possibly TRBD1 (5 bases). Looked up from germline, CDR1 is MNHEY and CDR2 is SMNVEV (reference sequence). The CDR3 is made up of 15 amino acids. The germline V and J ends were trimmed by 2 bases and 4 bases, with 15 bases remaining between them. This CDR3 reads CASSLTDRGLYEQYF. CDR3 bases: TGTGCCAGCAGTTTAACCGACAGAGGTTTGTACGAGCAGTACTTC.

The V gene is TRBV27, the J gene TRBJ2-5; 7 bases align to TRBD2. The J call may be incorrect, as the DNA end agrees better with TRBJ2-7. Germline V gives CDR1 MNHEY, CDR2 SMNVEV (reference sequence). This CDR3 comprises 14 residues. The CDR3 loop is CASSLVGTTYEQYF. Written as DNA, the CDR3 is TGTGCCAGCAGTTTAGTAGGGACTACATACGAGCAGTACTTC.

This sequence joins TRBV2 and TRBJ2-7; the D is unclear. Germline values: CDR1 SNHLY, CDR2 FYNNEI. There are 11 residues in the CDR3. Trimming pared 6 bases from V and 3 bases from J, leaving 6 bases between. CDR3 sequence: CASREDYEQYF. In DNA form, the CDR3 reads TGTGCCAGCAGAGAGGACTACGAGCAGTACTTC.

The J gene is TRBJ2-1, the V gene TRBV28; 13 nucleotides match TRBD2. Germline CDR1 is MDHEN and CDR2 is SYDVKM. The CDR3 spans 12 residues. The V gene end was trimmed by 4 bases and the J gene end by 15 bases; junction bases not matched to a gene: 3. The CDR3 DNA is TGTGCCAGCAGTTCCTGGACTAGCGGGAGGTTCTTC. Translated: CASSSWTSGRFF. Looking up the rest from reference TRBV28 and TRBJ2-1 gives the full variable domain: DVKVTQSSRYLVKRTGEKVFLECVQDMDHENMFWYRQDPGLGLRLIYFSYDVKMKEKGDIPEGYSVSREKKERFSLILESASTNQTSMYLCASSSWTSGRFFGPGTRLTVL.

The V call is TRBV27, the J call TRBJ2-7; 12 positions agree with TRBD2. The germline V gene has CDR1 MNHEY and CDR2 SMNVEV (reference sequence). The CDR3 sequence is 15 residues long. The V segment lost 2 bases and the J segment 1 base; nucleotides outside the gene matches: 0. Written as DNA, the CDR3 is TGTGCCAGCAGTTTAGGACTAGCGGGGTCCTACGAGCAGTACTTC. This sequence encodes CASSLGLAGSYEQYF.

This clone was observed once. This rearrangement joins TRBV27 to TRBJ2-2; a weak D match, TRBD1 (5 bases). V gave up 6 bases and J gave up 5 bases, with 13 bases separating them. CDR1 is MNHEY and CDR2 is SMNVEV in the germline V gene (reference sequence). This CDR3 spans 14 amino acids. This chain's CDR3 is CASSPLQETGELFF. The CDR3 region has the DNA TGTGCCAGCAGCCCGCTACAGGAAACCGGGGAGCTGTTTTTT.

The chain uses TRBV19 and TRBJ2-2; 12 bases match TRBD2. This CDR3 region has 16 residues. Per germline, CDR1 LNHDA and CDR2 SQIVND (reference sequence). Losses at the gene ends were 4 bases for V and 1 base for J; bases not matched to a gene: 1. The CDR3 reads CASSKGLAGNTGELFF. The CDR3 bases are TGTGCCAGTAGTAAGGGACTAGCGGGGAACACCGGGGAGCTGTTTTTT.

The CDR3 DNA is TGTGCCAGCAGTGGAGAGGACAGGGCTTACACCGGGGAGCTGTTTTTT. Encoded protein: CASSGEDRAYTGELFF. The V gene is TRBV28, the J gene TRBJ2-2; TRBD1 matches 8 bases. The V segment lost 5 bases and the J segment 3 bases; nucleotides outside the gene matches: 8. CDR3 length: 16 amino acids. Germline V gene data show CDR1 as MDHEN and CDR2 as SYDVKM.

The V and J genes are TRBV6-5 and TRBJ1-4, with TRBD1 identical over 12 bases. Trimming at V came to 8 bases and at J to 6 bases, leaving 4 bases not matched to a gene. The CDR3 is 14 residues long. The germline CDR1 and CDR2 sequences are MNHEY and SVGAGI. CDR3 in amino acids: CASGTGGPDEKLFF. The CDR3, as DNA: TGTGCCAGCGGGACAGGGGGCCCGGATGAAAAACTGTTTTTT.

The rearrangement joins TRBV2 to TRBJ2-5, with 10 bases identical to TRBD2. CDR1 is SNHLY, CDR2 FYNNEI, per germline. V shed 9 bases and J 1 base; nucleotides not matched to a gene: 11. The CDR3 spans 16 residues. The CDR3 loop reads CASYSGRTRSQETQYF. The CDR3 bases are TGTGCCAGTTATAGCGGGAGGACTCGGTCCCAAGAGACCCAGTACTTC.